Included here is one T cell receptor beta chain sequence, with context. Its antigen is still unknown. This sample is drawn from a study of shared clonotypes between healthy human individuals. The authors distributed each subset's genomic DNA evenly over several immunoSEQ plates. The table came from immunoSEQ multiplex PCR; TCRdb's copy has only in-frame clones and leaves some out. Here the sample spans roughly 1 million clones, 70% to 80% being singletons. The CDR3 totals 14 residues. Germline V gene lookup returns CDR1 SGHAT and CDR2 FQNNGV. V gave up 5 bases and J gave up 9 bases, with 19 bases separating them. General study results and limits: Non-shared clonotypes had lower generation probabilities than clonotypes shared by all four sorted-subset donors.

The chain joins TRBV11-2 to TRBJ1-2; D might be TRBD1 (5 bases). Material: memory CD4+ T cells from PBMCs. The subset: CD45RA-negative fraction. This clonotype was sampled from a man aged 18 to 29 in good health. Some clones in this sample may be carry-over from other donors' samples. Written as DNA, the CDR3 is TGTGCCAGCAGCCCTGGGGTCGGGGACCAACGCTACACCTTC. Translating it yields CASSPGVGDQRYTF.